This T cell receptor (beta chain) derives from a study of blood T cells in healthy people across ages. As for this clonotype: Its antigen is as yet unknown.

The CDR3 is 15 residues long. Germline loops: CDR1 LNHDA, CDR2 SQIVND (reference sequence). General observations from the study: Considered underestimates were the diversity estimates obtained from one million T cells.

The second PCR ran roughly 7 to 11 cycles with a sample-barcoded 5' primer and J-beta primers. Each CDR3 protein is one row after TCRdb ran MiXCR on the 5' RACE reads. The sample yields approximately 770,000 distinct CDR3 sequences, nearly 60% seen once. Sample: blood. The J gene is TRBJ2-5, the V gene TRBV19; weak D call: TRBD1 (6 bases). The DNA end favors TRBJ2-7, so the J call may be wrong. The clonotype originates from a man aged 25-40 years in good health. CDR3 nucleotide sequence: TGTGCCAGTAGTCCTGGACAGTTCGGCGACTACGAGCAGTACTTC. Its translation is CASSPGQFGDYEQYF.